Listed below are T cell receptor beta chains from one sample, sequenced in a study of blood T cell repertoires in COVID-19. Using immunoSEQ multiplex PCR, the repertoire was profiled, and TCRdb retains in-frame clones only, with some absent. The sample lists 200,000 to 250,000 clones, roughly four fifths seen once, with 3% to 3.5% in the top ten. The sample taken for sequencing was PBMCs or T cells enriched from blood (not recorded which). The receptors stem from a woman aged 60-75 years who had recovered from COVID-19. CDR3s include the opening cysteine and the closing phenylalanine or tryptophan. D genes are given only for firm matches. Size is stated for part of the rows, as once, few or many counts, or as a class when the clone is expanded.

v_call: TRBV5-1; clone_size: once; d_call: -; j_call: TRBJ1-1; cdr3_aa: CASSLTDTEAFF; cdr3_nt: TGCGCCAGCAGCTTGACTGACACTGAAGCTTTCTTT
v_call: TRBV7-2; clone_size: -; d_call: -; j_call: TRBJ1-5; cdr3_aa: CASSIQVSNQPQHF; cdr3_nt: TGTGCCAGCAGCATTCAGGTTAGCAATCAGCCCCAGCATTTT
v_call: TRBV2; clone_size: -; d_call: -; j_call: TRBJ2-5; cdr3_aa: CASHELARIETQYF; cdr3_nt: TGTGCCAGCCATGAACTAGCCCGAATAGAGACCCAGTACTTC
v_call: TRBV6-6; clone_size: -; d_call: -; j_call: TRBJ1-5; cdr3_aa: CASSRDRNSNQPQHF; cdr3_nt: TGTGCCAGCAGTCGTGACAGGAATAGCAATCAGCCCCAGCATTTT
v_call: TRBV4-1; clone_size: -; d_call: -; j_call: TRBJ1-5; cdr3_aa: CASSQDFGVDLYSNQPQHF; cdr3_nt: TGCGCCAGCAGCCAAGATTTCGGTGTAGACTTGTATAGCAATCAGCCCCAGCATTTT
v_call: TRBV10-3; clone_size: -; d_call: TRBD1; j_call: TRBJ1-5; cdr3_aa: CAISPQGDQPQHF; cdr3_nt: TGTGCCATCAGCCCACAGGGGGATCAGCCCCAGCATTTT
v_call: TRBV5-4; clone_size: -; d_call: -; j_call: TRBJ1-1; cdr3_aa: CASSSAGVRAEAFF; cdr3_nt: TGTGCCAGCAGTTCCGCGGGAGTTCGGGCTGAAGCTTTCTTT
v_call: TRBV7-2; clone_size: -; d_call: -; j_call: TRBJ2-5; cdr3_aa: CASSLMAPGHNQETQYF; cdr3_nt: TGTGCCAGCAGCTTAATGGCTCCGGGACACAACCAAGAGACCCAGTACTTC
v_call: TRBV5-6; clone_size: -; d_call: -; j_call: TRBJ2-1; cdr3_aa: CASSTRAVAVIYNEQFF; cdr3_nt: TGTGCCAGCAGCACACGGGCGGTAGCGGTAATCTACAATGAGCAGTTCTTC
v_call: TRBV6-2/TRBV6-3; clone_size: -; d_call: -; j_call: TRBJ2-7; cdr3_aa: CASSRRQVIYEQYF; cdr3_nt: TGTGCCAGCAGCCGACGACAGGTCATCTACGAGCAGTACTTC
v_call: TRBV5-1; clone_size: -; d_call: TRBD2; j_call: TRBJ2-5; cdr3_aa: CASSLNGLGKETQYF; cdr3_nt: TGCGCCAGCAGCTTGAATGGACTAGGGAAAGAGACCCAGTACTTC
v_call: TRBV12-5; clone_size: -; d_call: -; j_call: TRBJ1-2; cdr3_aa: CASGYHTGNYGYTF; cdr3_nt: TGTGCTAGTGGTTATCATACCGGGAACTATGGCTACACCTTC
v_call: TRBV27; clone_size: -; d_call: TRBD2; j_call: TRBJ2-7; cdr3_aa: CASSMTSGVYEQYF; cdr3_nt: TGTGCCAGCAGTATGACTAGCGGAGTCTACGAGCAGTACTTC
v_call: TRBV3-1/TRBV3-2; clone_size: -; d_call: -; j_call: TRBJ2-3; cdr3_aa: CASSQGGTSTDTQYF; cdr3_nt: TGTGCCAGCAGCCAAGGGGGGACTAGCACAGATACGCAGTATTTT
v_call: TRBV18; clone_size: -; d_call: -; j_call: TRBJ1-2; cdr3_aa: CASSPPRTGRDGYTF; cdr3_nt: TGTGCCAGCTCACCACCGCGAACAGGGCGGGATGGCTACACCTTC
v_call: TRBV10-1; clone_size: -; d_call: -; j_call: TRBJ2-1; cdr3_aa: CASSEKGAEGDEQFF; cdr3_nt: TGCGCCAGCAGTGAGAAAGGGGCGGAGGGCGATGAGCAGTTCTTC
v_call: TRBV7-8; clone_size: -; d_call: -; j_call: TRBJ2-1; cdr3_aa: CASQDSSDEQFF; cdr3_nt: TGTGCCAGCCAAGACAGTTCGGATGAGCAGTTCTTC
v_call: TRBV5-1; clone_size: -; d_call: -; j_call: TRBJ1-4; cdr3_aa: CASSFRGWTNEKLFF; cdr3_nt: TGCGCCAGCAGCTTCCGAGGGTGGACTAATGAAAAACTGTTTTTT
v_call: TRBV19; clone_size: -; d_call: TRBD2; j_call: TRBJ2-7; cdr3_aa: CASSRSGGPYEQYF; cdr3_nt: TGTGCCAGTAGTCGTAGCGGGGGGCCTTACGAGCAGTACTTC
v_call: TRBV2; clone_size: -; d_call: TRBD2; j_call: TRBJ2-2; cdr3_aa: CASSDELASGLAGELFF; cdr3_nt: TGTGCCAGCAGTGACGAGTTGGCTAGCGGGCTGGCCGGGGAGCTGTTTTTT
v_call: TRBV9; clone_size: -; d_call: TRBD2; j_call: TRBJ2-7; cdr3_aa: CASSVGLAGSPSYEQYF; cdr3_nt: TGTGCCAGCAGCGTTGGGCTAGCGGGTTCCCCCTCCTACGAGCAGTACTTC
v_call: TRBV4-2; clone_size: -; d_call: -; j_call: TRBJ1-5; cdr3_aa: CASSQDGGGRQPQHF; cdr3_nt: TGTGCCAGCAGCCAAGATGGCGGGGGGCGTCAGCCCCAGCATTTT
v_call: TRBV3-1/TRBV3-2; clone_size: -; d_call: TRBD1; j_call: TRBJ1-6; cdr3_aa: CASSLGDRGNSPLHF; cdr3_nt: TGTGCCAGCAGTTTAGGGGACAGGGGGAATTCACCCCTCCACTTT
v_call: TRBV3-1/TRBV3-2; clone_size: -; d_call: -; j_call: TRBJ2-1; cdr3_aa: CASRETRYGEQFF; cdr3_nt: TGTGCCAGCAGGGAGACTAGATACGGTGAGCAGTTCTTC
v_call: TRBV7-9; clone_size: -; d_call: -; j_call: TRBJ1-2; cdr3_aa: CASSLRVANYGYTF; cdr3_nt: TGTGCCAGCAGCTTACGGGTCGCTAACTATGGCTACACCTTC
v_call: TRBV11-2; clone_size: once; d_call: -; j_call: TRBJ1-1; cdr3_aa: CASSPQGNTEAFF; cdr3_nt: TGTGCCAGCAGCCCCCAGGGGAACACTGAAGCTTTCTTT
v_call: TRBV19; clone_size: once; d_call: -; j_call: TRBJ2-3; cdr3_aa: CASSTNSGIRTQYF; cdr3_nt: TGTGCCAGTAGTACGAATTCAGGGATCAGGACGCAGTATTTT
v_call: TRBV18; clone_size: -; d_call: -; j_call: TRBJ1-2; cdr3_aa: CASSPFYTGLRDGYTF; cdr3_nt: TGTGCCAGCTCACCGTTCTATACCGGGTTACGGGATGGCTACACCTTC
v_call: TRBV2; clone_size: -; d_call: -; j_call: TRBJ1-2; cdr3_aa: CASSRDTSYGYTF; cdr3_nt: TGTGCCAGCAGCCGGGACACTTCCTATGGCTACACCTTC
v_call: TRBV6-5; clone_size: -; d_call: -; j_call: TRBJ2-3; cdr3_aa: CASVDFPDTQYF; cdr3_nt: TGTGCCAGCGTGGACTTTCCAGATACGCAGTATTTT
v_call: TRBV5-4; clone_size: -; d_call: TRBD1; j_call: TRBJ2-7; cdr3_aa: CASSFFLGGQGARSYEQYF; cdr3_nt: TGTGCCAGCAGCTTCTTCCTAGGGGGACAGGGGGCGAGATCCTACGAGCAGTACTTC
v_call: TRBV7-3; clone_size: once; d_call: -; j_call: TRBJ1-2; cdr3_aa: CASSLSRTAANYGYTF; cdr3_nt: TGTGCCAGCAGCTTATCCCGAACAGCAGCTAACTATGGCTACACCTTC
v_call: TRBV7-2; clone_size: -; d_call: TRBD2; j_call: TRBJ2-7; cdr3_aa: CASSLGRASGGTYEQYF; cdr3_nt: TGTGCCAGCAGCTTAGGACGCGCTAGCGGGGGAACCTACGAGCAGTACTTC
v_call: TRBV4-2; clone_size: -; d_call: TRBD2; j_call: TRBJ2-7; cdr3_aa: CASSQERRGTYEQYF; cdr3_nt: TGTGCCAGCAGCCAAGAGCGGCGGGGGACCTACGAGCAGTACTTC
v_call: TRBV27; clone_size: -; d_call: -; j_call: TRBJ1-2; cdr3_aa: CASRGDRTAFYGYTF; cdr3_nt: TGTGCCAGCAGGGGAGACAGGACCGCATTCTATGGCTACACCTTC
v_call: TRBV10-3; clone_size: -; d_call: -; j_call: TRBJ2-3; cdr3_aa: CAISGPSATDTQYF; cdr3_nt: TGTGCCATCAGTGGGCCTAGCGCCACAGATACGCAGTATTTT
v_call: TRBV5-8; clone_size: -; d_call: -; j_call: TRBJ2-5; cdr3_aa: CASSFIMMRSAETQYF; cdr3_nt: TGTGCCAGCAGCTTCATTATGATGAGGAGCGCCGAGACCCAGTACTTC
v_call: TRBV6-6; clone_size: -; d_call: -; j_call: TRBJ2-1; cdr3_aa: CASSQRSKTDEQFF; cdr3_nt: TGTGCCAGCAGCCAGCGTTCGAAGACCGATGAGCAGTTCTTC
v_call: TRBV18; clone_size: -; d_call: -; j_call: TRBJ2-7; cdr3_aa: CASSPGGRSYEQYF; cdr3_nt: TGTGCCAGCTCACCAGGGGGCCGTTCCTACGAGCAGTACTTC
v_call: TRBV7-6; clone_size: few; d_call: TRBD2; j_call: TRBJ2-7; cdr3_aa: CASSPGLGARYEQYF; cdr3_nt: TGTGCCAGCAGCCCCGGACTAGGGGCTAGGTACGAGCAGTACTTC
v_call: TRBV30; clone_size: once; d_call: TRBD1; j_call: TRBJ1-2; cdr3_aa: CAWSVGQNYGYTF; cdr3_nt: TGTGCCTGGAGTGTGGGACAGAACTATGGCTACACCTTC
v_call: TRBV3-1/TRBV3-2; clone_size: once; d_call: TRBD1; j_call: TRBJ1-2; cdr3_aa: CASSELSGTGRYGYTF; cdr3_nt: TGTGCCAGCAGCGAACTCTCCGGGACAGGACGCTATGGCTACACCTTC
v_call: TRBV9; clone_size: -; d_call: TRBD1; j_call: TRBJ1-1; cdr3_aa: CASSVLPAGGATEAFF; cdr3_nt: TGTGCCAGCAGCGTACTGCCAGCAGGGGGTGCCACTGAAGCTTTCTTT
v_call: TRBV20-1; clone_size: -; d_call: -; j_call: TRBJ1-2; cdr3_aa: CSASETSRRGYTF; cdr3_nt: TGCAGTGCTAGTGAGACATCCCGAAGGGGCTACACCTTC
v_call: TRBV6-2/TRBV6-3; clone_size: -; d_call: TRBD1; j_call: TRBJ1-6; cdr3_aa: CASSPPGQGHSPLHF; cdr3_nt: TGTGCCAGCAGTCCACCTGGACAGGGACATTCACCCCTCCACTTT
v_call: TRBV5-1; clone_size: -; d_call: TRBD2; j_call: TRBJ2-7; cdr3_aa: CASSLSAGTSALYEQYF; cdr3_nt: TGCGCCAGCAGCTTGTCAGCCGGGACTAGCGCGCTCTACGAGCAGTACTTC
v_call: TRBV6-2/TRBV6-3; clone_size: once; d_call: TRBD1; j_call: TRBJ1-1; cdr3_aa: CASSRQGTGQAEAFF; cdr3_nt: TGTGCCAGCAGTCGCCAAGGGACAGGGCAGGCTGAAGCTTTCTTT
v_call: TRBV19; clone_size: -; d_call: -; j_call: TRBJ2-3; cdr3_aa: CASSPFGRGTDTQYF; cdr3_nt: TGTGCCAGTAGTCCTTTTGGACGGGGAACAGATACGCAGTATTTT